The T cell receptor beta chain described here comes from a study of CD8+CD57+ T cells in acquired aplastic anemia. Before being chosen for sequencing, patients had shown CD8+CD57+ cell expansion by flow cytometry. Blood samples were obtained from patients who had received no prior therapy. The study, taken as a whole, reports: Patients had about 31 CD8+ CDR3 sequences in common with controls (the shared set).

This clonotype was counted a few times. Its target is unknown. The germline gives CDR1 SEHNR, CDR2 FQNEAQ (reference sequence). Trimming left V 5 bases short and J 2 bases short, with 11 bases between. CDR3 length: 14 amino acids. CDR3 and TCR beta VDJ profiling relied on a genomic DNA template. TCRdb reprocessed the reads via MiXCR and lists one record per CDR3 protein. The sample holds about 160,000 distinct CDR3 sequences, 60% to 80% seen once. V and J are TRBV7-9 and TRBJ2-3; D unclear. The sequenced sample consisted of sorted CD4+, CD8+, or CD8+CD57+ T cells (not recorded which) from PBMCs. This receptor was obtained from a human donor with aplastic anemia. The CDR3 region is CASSPSGFTDTQYF. The CDR3 region has the DNA TGTGCCAGCAGCCCGTCCGGTTTCACAGATACGCAGTATTTT.